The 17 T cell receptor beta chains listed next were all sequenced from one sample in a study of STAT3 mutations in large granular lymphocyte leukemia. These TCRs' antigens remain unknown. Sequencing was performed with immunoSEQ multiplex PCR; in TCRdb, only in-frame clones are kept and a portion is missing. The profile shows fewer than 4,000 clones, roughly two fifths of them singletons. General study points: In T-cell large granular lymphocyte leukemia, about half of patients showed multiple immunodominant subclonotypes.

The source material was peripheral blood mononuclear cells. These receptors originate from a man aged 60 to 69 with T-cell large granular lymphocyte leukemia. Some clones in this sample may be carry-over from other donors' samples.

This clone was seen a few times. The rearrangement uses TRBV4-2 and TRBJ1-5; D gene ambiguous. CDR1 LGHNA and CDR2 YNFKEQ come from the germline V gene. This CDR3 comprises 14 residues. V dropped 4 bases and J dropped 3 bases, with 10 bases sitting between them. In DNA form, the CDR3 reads TGTGCCAGCAGCCTAGGACGGTACAATCAGCCCCAGCATTTT. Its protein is CASSLGRYNQPQHF.

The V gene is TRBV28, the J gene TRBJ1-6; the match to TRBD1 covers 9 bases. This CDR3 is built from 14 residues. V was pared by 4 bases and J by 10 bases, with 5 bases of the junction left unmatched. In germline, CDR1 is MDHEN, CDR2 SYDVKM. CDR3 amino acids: CASSSGQGSSPLHF. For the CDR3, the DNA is TGTGCCAGCAGTTCGGGACAGGGAAGCTCACCCCTCCACTTT. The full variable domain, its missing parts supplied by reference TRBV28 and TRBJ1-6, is DVKVTQSSRYLVKRTGEKVFLECVQDMDHENMFWYRQDPGLGLRLIYFSYDVKMKEKGDIPEGYSVSREKKERFSLILESASTNQTSMYLCASSSGQGSSPLHFGNGTRLTVT.

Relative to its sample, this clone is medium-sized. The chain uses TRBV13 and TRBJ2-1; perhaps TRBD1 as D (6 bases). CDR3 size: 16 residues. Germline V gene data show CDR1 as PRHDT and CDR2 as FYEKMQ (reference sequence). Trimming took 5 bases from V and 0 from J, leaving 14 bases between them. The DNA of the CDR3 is TGTGCCAGCAGCCCCCCGGACAGTTCCTCCTACAATGAGCAGTTCTTC. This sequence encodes CASSPPDSSSYNEQFF. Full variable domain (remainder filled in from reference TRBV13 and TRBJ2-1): AAGVIQSPRHLIKEKRETATLKCYPIPRHDTVYWYQQGPGQDPQFLISFYEKMQSDKGSIPDRFSAQQFSDYHSELNMSSLELGDSALYFCASSPPDSSSYNEQFFGPGTRLTVL.

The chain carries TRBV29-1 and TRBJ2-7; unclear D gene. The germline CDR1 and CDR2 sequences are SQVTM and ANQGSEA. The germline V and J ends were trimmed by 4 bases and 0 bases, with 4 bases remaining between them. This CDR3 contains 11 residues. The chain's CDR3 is CSVVGSYEQYF. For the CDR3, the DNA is TGCAGCGTTGTGGGCTCCTACGAGCAGTACTTC.

DNA for the CDR3: TGTGCCAGAAGCTTGATTCTGGTAGTCGTCAATGAGCAGTTCTTC. This encodes CARSLILVVVNEQFF. The genes are TRBV5-3 and TRBJ2-1; D unclear. TRBV5-3 is filed as an ORF, its function uncertain. Trimming left V 1 base short and J 6 bases short, with 14 bases between. The CDR3 covers 15 residues.

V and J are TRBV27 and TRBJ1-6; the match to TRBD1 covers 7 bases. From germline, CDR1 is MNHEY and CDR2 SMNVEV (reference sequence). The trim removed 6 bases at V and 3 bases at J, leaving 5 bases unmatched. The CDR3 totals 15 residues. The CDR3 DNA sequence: TGTGCCAGCAGCACACCAGGGGGCTATAATTCACCCCTCCACTTT. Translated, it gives CASSTPGGYNSPLHF.

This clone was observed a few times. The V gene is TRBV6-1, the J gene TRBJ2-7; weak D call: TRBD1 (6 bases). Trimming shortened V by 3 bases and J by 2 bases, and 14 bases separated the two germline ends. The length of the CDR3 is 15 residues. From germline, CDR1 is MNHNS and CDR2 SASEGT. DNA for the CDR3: TGTGCCAGCAGTGACAGGGGATGGACCCCCTACGAGCAGTACTTC. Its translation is CASSDRGWTPYEQYF.

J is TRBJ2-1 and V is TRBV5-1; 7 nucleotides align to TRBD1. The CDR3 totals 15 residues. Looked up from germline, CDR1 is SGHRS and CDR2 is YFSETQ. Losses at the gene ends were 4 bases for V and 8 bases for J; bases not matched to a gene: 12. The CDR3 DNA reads TGCGCCAGCAGCCTTAATTTTAGGGGGCCGGATGAGCAGTTCTTC. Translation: CASSLNFRGPDEQFF.

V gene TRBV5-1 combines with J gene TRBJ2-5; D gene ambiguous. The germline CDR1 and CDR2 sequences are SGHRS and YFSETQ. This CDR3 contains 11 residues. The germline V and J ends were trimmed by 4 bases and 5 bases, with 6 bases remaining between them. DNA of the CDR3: TGCGCCAGCAGCCAGCTTGAGACCCAGTACTTC. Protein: CASSQLETQYF.

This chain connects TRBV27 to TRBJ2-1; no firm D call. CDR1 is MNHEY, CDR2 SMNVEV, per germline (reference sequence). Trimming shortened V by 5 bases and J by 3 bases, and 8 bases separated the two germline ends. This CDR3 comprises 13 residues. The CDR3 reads CASSEVGYNEQFF. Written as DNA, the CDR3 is TGTGCCAGCAGTGAGGTAGGCTACAATGAGCAGTTCTTC.

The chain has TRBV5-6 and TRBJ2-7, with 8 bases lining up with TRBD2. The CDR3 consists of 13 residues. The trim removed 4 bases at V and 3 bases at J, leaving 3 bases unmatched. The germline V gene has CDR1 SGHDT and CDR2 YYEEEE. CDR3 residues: CASSPGLVYEQYV. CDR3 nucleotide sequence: TGTGCCAGCAGCCCGGGACTAGTCTACGAGCAGTACGTC.

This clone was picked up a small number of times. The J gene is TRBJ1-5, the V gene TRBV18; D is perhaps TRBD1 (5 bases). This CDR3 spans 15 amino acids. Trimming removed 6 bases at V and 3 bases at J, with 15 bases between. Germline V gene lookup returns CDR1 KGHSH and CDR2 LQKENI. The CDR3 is CASSPRGGNNQPQHF. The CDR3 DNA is TGTGCCAGCTCCCCTCGGGGGGGAAACAATCAGCCCCAGCATTTT.

CDR3 amino acids: CATKTSGSYEQYV. The CDR3 nucleotides read TGTGCCACCAAGACATCCGGATCCTACGAGCAGTACGTC. This chain uses TRBV6-6 with TRBJ2-7; no reliable D call. The CDR3 spans 13 residues. From germline, CDR1 is MNHNY and CDR2 SVGAGI (reference sequence). Trimming pared 10 bases from V and 1 base from J, leaving 14 bases between.

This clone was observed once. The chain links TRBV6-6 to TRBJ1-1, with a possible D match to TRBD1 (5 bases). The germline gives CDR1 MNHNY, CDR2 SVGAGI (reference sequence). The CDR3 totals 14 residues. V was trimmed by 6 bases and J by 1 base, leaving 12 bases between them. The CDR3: CASSGNDRNTEAFF. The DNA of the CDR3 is TGTGCCAGCAGCGGTAATGACAGGAACACTGAAGCTTTCTTT.

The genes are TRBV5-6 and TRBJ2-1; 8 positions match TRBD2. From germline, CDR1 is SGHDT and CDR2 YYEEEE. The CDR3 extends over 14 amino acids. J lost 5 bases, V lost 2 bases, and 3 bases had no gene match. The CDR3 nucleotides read TGTGCCAGCAGCTTCGGGACTAGGGACAATGAGCAGTTCTTC. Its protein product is CASSFGTRDNEQFF.

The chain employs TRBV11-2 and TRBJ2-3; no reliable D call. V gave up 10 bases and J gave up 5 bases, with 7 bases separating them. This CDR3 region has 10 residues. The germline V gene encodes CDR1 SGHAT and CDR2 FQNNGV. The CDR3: CAIGGDTQYF. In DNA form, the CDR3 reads TGTGCCATAGGTGGAGATACGCAGTATTTT.

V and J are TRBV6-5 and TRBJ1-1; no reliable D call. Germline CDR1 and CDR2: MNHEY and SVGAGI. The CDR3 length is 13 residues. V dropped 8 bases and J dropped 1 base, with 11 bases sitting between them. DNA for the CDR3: TGTGCCAGCGGCGGACGAAAGAACACTGAAGCTTTCTTT. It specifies CASGGRKNTEAFF.